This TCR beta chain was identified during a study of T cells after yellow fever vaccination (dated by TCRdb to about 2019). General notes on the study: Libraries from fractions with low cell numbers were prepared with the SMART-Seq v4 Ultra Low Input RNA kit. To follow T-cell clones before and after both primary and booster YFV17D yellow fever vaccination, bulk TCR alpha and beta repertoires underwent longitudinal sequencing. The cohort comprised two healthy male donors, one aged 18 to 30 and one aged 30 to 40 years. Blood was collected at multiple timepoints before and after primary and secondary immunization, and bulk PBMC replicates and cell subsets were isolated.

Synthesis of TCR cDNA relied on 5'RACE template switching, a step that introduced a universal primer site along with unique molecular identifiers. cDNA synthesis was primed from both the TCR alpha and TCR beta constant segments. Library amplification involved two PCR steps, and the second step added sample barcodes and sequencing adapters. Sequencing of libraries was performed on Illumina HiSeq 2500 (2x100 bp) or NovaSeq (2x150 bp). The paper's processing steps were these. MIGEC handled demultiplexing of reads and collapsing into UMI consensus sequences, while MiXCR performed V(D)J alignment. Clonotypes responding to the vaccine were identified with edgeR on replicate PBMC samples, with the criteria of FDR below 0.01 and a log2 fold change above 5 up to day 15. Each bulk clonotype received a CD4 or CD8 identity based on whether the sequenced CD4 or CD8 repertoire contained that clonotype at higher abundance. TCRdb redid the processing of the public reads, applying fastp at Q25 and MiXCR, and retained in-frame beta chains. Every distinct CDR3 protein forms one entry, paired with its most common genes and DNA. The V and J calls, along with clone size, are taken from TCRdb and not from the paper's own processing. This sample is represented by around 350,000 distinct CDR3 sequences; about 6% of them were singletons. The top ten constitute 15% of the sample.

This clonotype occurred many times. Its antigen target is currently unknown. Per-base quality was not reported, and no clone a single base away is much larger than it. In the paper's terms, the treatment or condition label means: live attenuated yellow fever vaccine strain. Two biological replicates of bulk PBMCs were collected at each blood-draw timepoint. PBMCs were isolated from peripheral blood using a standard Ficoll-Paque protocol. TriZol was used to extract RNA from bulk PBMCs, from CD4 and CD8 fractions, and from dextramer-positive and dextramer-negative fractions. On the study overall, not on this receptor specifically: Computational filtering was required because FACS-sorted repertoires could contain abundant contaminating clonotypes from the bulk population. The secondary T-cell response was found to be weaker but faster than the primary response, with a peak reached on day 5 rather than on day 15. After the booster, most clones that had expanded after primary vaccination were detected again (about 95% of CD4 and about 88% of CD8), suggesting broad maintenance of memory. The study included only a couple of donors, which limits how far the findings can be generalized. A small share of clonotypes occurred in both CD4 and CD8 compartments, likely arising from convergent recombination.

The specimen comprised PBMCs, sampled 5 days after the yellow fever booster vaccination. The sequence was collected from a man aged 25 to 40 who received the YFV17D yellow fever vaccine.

Here is the DNA: TGTGCCAGCAGTTTAGATAGGCCTGATACTGAAGCTTTCTTT. Its protein reads: CASSLDRPDTEAFF. This receptor chain uses TRBV28 and TRBJ1-1, with an unclear D gene assignment. The CDR3, from cysteine to phenylalanine, totals 14 residues. Only the CDR3 DNA stays, 42 bases, in frame from base 1. Cut back by 2 bases and 5 bases, the V and J ends lie 12 bases apart. CDR1 MDHEN and CDR2 SYDVKM were looked up in the germline V gene.